The sequence of this T cell receptor (beta chain) was determined in a study of chemoradiotherapy in HPV16-positive cancers. The overall study: A couple of HPV16-positive patients' cells yielded candidate HPV-specific clones and common motifs. Study results and caveats: HPV-specific T cells were functionally defined from only a couple of HPV16-positive patients. Candidate HPV-specific clones and E7-related TCR motifs grew in tumor during treatment.

The table came from immunoSEQ multiplex PCR; TCRdb's copy has only in-frame clones and leaves some out. The sample includes 10,000 or so clones, around 83% of them seen just once. This CDR3 comprises 17 residues. V shed 4 bases and J 2 bases; nucleotides not matched to a gene: 10. Germline loops: CDR1 MGHRA, CDR2 YSYEKL. Comments on this clone: No antigen is known for it.

Source: tumor tissue, taken from a patient who underwent chemoradiotherapy. This receptor was identified in a human donor with HPV-associated anogenital cancer. The rearrangement links TRBV4-1 to TRBJ2-3, with 9 bases identical to TRBD1. CDR3 in DNA: TGCGCCAGCAGCCGGGCCGGGACAGGGTATTTCACAGATACGCAGTATTTT. This sequence encodes CASSRAGTGYFTDTQYF.